The clone carrying this T cell receptor (beta chain) was seen a few times. CDR1 is SGDLS, CDR2 YYNGEE, per germline. The CDR3 is 13 amino acids. V lost 5 bases, J lost 8 bases, and 7 bases stayed unmatched. The sample comes from a study of blood T cell repertoires in COVID-19. Study-wide background: Samples taken during acute and convalescent COVID-19 were collected in the United States, Italy and Spain. PBMCs, B-cell-depleted T cells, or T cells provided the cDNA or gDNA that made up the material.

Per the original data handling: For nucleated cells, counts were estimated from reference gene primer amplification. Profiling relied on immunoSEQ multiplex PCR, and the TCRdb table lists in-frame clones only, not all of them. The D gene and trimming were derived from the DNA, and the V and J assignments and clone size from that table. Of some 40,000 clones in the sample, approximately 90% were seen once. The V gene is TRBV9, the J gene TRBJ1-2; TRBD1 matches 9 bases. The sample was peripheral blood. The TCR sequence derives from a man between 65 and 85 years old with acute or convalescent COVID-19. DNA of the CDR3: TGTGCCAGCAGTCGGGACAGGGATAGGGGCTACACCTTC. This translates into CASSRDRDRGYTF.